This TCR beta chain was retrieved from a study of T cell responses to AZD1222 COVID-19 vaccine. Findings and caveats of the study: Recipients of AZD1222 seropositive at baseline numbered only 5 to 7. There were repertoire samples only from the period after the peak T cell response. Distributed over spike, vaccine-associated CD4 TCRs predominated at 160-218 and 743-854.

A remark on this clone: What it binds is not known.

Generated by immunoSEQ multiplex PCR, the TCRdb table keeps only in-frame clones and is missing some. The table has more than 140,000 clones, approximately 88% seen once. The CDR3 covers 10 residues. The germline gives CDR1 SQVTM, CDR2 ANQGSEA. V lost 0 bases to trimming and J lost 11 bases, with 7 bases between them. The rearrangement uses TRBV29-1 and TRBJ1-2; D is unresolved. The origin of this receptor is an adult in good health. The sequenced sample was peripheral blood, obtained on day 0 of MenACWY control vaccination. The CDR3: CSVEETRYTF. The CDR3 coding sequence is TGCAGCGTTGAAGAGACTCGGTACACCTTC.